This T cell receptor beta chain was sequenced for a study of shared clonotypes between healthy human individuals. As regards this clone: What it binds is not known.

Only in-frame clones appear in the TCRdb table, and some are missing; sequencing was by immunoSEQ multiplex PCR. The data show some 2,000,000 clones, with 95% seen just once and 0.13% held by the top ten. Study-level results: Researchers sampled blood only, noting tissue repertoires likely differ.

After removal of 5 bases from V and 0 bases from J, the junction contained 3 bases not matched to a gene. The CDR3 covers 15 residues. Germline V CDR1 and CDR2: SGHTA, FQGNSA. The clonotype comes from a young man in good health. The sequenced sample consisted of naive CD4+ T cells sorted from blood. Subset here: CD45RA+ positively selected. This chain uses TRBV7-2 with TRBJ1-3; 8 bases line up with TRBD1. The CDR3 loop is CASSVTGASGNTIYF. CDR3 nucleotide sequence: TGTGCCAGCAGCGTGACAGGGGCCTCTGGAAACACCATATATTTT.